Following are 17 T cell receptor beta chains from one sample sequenced in a study of cytomegalovirus exposure and HLA in healthy donors. The primer mix had 60 Vbeta and 13 Jbeta primers. TCRdb's copy holds only in-frame clones and misses some; the assay was immunoSEQ multiplex PCR. The table shows 100,000 to 150,000 clones, with about 76% occurring only once. Sequencing used PBMCs. Receptor source: a woman aged 55 to 70 in good health and CMV-seropositive.

The chain links TRBV18 to TRBJ1-5; 8 bases map to TRBD1. Per the germline V gene, CDR1 is KGHSH and CDR2 is LQKENI. V trimming: 4 bases; J trimming: 2 bases; junction bases outside the gene matches: 7. CDR3 length: 16 residues. The CDR3 region is CASSRAGGAGNQPQHF. CDR3 coding DNA: TGTGCCAGCTCACGTGCAGGGGGCGCCGGCAATCAGCCCCAGCATTTT.

The chain recombines TRBV5-6 with TRBJ2-3; the match to TRBD1 covers 9 bases. The CDR3 loop spans 14 amino acids. Losses at the gene ends were 4 bases for V and 6 bases for J; bases not matched to a gene: 6. In germline, CDR1 is SGHDT, CDR2 YYEEEE. The CDR3 loop reads CASSPGQGRDTQYF. DNA of the CDR3: TGTGCCAGCAGCCCCGGACAGGGGCGGGATACGCAGTATTTT.

This clone was counted between two and nine times. This rearrangement joins TRBV30 to TRBJ2-7; D is unclear. The CDR3 is made up of 12 amino acids. Trimming removed 6 bases at V and 0 bases at J, with 9 bases between. Germline CDR1 and CDR2: GTSNPN and SVGIG (reference sequence). This chain's CDR3 is CACALSSYEQYF. The DNA for the CDR3 is TGTGCCTGTGCTCTTAGCTCCTACGAGCAGTACTTC.

V and J are TRBV9 and TRBJ1-1; D is unresolved. This CDR3 has 15 amino acids. Per germline, CDR1 SGDLS and CDR2 YYNGEE. V was shortened by 4 bases and J by 5 bases, with 18 bases between the two germline ends. This CDR3 reads CASSSPGSGRTEAFF. The CDR3 DNA follows: TGTGCCAGCAGCTCCCCGGGGTCGGGGAGGACTGAAGCTTTCTTT.

The chain couples TRBV30 to TRBJ2-5; 10 nucleotides align to TRBD1. CDR1 is GTSNPN, CDR2 SVGIG, per germline (reference sequence). Trimming at V came to 5 bases and at J to 2 bases, leaving 5 bases not matched to a gene. The CDR3 sequence is 14 residues long. CDR3 bases: TGTGCCTGGGGGGACAGGGGTGGGCAAGAGACCCAGTACTTC. Its protein product is CAWGDRGGQETQYF.

The chain carries TRBV7-2 and TRBJ2-2; 10 bases fit TRBD2. Germline V gene data show CDR1 as SGHTA and CDR2 as FQGNSA. V was clipped by 5 bases and J by 4 bases; unmatched bases: 10. The CDR3 runs 17 residues. For the CDR3, the DNA is TGTGCCAGCAGCCTCATCCCTAGCGGGAGTGGCACCGGGGAGCTGTTTTTT. Protein sequence: CASSLIPSGSGTGELFF.

This clone has more than one count but fewer than ten. The chain uses TRBV5-1 and TRBJ2-1, with no clear D. The ends were cut back, 0 bases at V and 6 bases at J, with 7 bases in the middle. Germline loops: CDR1 SGHRS, CDR2 YFSETQ. The CDR3 spans 13 residues. The chain's CDR3 is CASSLGHLNEQFF. The CDR3 nucleotides read TGCGCCAGCAGCTTGGGACACCTCAATGAGCAGTTCTTC.

This chain uses TRBV30 with TRBJ2-5, with D possibly TRBD1 on 5 matching bases. Germline-derived CDR1 and CDR2 are GTSNPN and SVGIG (reference sequence). Trimming shortened V by 1 base and J by 0 bases, and 18 bases separated the two germline ends. CDR3 length: 17 residues. The CDR3 nucleotides read TGTGCCTGGAGTGGGGCCCGATGGGGCCGGTACCAAGAGACCCAGTACTTC. As protein: CAWSGARWGRYQETQYF.

The chain carries TRBV7-2 and TRBJ2-3; D call uncertain. The V end lost 5 bases, the J end lost 2 bases, and 5 bases lay between the germline ends. The germline CDR1 and CDR2 sequences are SGHTA and FQGNSA. This CDR3 comprises 12 residues. The CDR3 protein is CASSPITDTQYF. The CDR3 nucleotides are TGTGCCAGCAGCCCCATCACAGATACGCAGTATTTT.

V gene TRBV7-2 combines with J gene TRBJ2-7; 10 bases line up with TRBD2. Germline assignment: CDR1 SGHTA and CDR2 FQGNSA. This CDR3 contains 18 residues. J gave up 4 bases and V 6 bases, and 18 bases lay outside the gene matches. This CDR3 reads CASSSPTSGTPDLYEQYF. In DNA form, the CDR3 reads TGTGCCAGCAGTTCACCAACTAGCGGGACCCCGGATCTATACGAGCAGTACTTC.

The rearrangement uses TRBV4-3 and TRBJ2-1, with 8 bases identical to TRBD1. The CDR3 is 13 amino acids. V lost 2 bases, J lost 8 bases, and 2 bases stayed unmatched. Per germline, CDR1 LGHNA and CDR2 YSLEER. CDR3 nucleotide sequence: TGCGCCAGCAGCCAACTGACAGGGGATGAGCAGTTCTTC. It specifies CASSQLTGDEQFF.

This clone has more than one count but fewer than ten. This sequence joins TRBV7-2 and TRBJ2-1; possible D gene TRBD2, 6 bases. Trimming cost V 1 base and J 15 bases, with 13 bases left between them. Germline values: CDR1 SGHTA, CDR2 FQGNSA. The CDR3 consists of 12 residues. CDR3 DNA: TGTGCCAGCAGCTTAGTTGAACTAGCTGGGTTCTTC. Protein product: CASSLVELAGFF.

CDR3 residues: CASSTPSTGSGNTIYF. The CDR3 nucleotides are TGTGCCAGTAGTACTCCCTCGACGGGCTCTGGAAACACCATATATTTT. The rearrangement joins TRBV19 to TRBJ1-3; D uncertain. Deletions cut 4 bases from V and 0 bases from J, with 13 bases between. CDR3 length: 16 amino acids. Germline lookup yields CDR1 LNHDA and CDR2 SQIVND (reference sequence).

V and J are TRBV6-5 and TRBJ1-1; a possible D gene is TRBD1 (6 bases). The CDR3 is made up of 15 amino acids. CDR1 is MNHEY, CDR2 SVGAGI, per germline. V lost 0 bases to trimming and J lost 7 bases, with 15 bases between them. CDR3 nucleotides: TGTGCCAGCAGTTACTCGAATAGGACAGTTTTTGAAGCTTTCTTT. Protein: CASSYSNRTVFEAFF.

This clone was recorded many times. The chain carries TRBV4-3 and TRBJ1-1, with TRBD1 identical over 10 bases. CDR3 length: 14 residues. With V trimmed by 0 bases and J by 10 bases, 5 bases remained unmatched. The germline V gene has CDR1 LGHNA and CDR2 YSLEER. CDR3 bases: TGCGCCAGCAGCCAAGAATCGACAGGGGGCAGAGCTTTCTTT. Translating it yields CASSQESTGGRAFF.

The V call is TRBV5-6, the J call TRBJ2-5; TRBD1 agrees at 12 bases. The length of the CDR3 is 16 residues. CDR1 is SGHDT and CDR2 is YYEEEE in the germline V gene. The trim removed 4 bases at V and 7 bases at J, leaving 11 bases unmatched. The CDR3 region is CASSIPGTGGPGTQYF. In DNA, the CDR3 is TGTGCCAGCAGCATCCCCGGGACAGGGGGCCCTGGGACCCAGTACTTC.

The CDR3: CASSDWGSDRDTEAFF. For the CDR3, the DNA is TGTGCCAGCAGTGATTGGGGGTCTGACAGGGACACTGAAGCTTTCTTT. This chain uses TRBV6-1 with TRBJ1-1; 7 bases match TRBD1. J lost 3 bases, V lost 3 bases, and 10 bases had no gene match. This CDR3 has 16 amino acids. Germline V gene lookup returns CDR1 MNHNS and CDR2 SASEGT.